These 19 T cell receptor beta chains were all obtained from the same sample, sequenced in a study of persistence of HIV-infected CD4 T cells. Overlapping HIV-1 Gag 15-mer peptides at approximately 0.96 ug per peptide per mL were used. Memory cells lacking CD40L and CD69 with high CD45RO were sorted. These receptors have no known antigen. The immunoSEQ assay was version 4, run in survey mode. Clones were sequenced by immunoSEQ multiplex PCR, and TCRdb holds only the in-frame ones, with some missing. The data contain some 37,000 clones, about 81% of them singletons. This sample comprised cultured CD4+ T cells from PBMCs, obtained from a patient who received antiretroviral therapy. These receptors all come from an adult with HIV. The donor label of this sample is uncertain.

The chain is built from TRBV5-6 and TRBJ1-2; tentative D call: TRBD1 (6 bases). V shed 3 bases and J shed 7 bases, with 10 bases lying between them. CDR1 SGHDT and CDR2 YYEEEE come from the germline V gene. CDR3 size: 12 residues. The CDR3 loop is CASSYRGAGYTF. The CDR3 DNA follows: TGTGCCAGCAGCTATAGGGGGGCTGGCTACACCTTC.

The chain has TRBV6-5 and TRBJ2-7; D uncertain. The length of the CDR3 is 14 residues. In germline, CDR1 is MNHEY, CDR2 SVGAGI. V was pared by 7 bases and J by 0 bases, with 13 bases between. The CDR3 loop reads CASTTAGSSYEQYV. CDR3 bases: TGTGCCAGCACCACCGCAGGCAGCTCCTACGAGCAGTACGTC.

This chain uses TRBV7-2 with TRBJ1-5; D perhaps matches TRBD1 (5 bases). Between the trimmed V and J ends, which lost 7 bases and 4 bases, there was a span of 14 bases. CDR1 SGHTA and CDR2 FQGNSA come from the germline V gene. The CDR3 totals 14 residues. The CDR3 loop reads CASTANGGNQPQHF. CDR3 DNA: TGTGCCAGCACTGCGAACGGGGGGAATCAGCCCCAGCATTTT.

The chain links TRBV6-4 to TRBJ2-2; D unresolved. The CDR3 covers 15 residues. V was clipped by 3 bases and J by 5 bases, with 13 bases between them. CDR1 and CDR2 (germline): MRHNA, SNTAGT. As DNA, the CDR3 is TGTGCCAGCAGTGAAGAGTTTAGAACGACCGGGGAGCTGTTTTTT. Its translation: CASSEEFRTTGELFF.

The V gene is TRBV29-1, the J gene TRBJ2-7; D not certain. V was shortened by 6 bases and J by 6 bases, with 15 bases between the two germline ends. Germline CDR1 reads SQVTM; CDR2 reads ANQGSEA. This CDR3 region has 12 residues. This CDR3 is CSVSGPLGEQYV. CDR3 in DNA: TGCAGCGTCTCCGGACCCCTAGGCGAGCAGTACGTC.

The chain employs TRBV6-1 and TRBJ1-3, with a possible D match to TRBD1 (5 bases). Trimming removed 3 bases from V and 4 bases from J, with 10 bases in between. This CDR3 region has 14 residues. Germline CDR1 MNHNS, CDR2 SASEGT. CDR3 coding DNA: TGTGCCAGCAGTGAGCAGGGTGCCGGAAACACCATATATTTT. It translates to CASSEQGAGNTIYF.

The chain combines TRBV10-1 with TRBJ2-1, with a tentative D call TRBD1 (5 bases). CDR3 length: 15 amino acids. The V end lost 3 bases, the J end lost 4 bases, and 13 bases lay between the germline ends. CDR1 and CDR2 (germline): WNHNN, SYGVQD (reference sequence). The CDR3 coding sequence is TGCGCCAGCAGTGATCGGGCAGGGAAATACAATGAGCAGTTCTTC. It specifies CASSDRAGKYNEQFF.

The chain is built from TRBV21-1 and TRBJ1-2. TRBV21-1 is a pseudogene. The CDR3 spans 12 residues. This chain's CDR3 is CASSNREDGYTF. In nucleotides, the CDR3 is TGTGCCAGCAGCAACAGGGAGGACGGCTACACCTTC.

The chain is built from TRBV7-9 and TRBJ2-5; 11 nucleotides align to TRBD2. This CDR3 has 16 amino acids. After removal of 3 bases from V and 5 bases from J, the junction contained 8 bases not matched to a gene. Germline CDR1 and CDR2: SEHNR and FQNEAQ (reference sequence). CDR3 loop: CASSFLSGGGLETQYF. For the CDR3, the DNA is TGTGCCAGCAGCTTCCTTAGCGGGGGGGGTTTGGAGACCCAGTACTTC.

This rearrangement joins TRBV30 to TRBJ1-2; 8 bases match TRBD1. V was clipped by 2 bases and J by 8 bases; unmatched bases: 10. The length of the CDR3 is 14 residues. In germline, CDR1 is GTSNPN, CDR2 SVGIG (reference sequence). The DNA for the CDR3 is TGTGCCTGGAGTAAAGGACAGGGCATCGGCGGCTACACCTTC. Encoded protein: CAWSKGQGIGGYTF.

The V and J genes are TRBV5-1 and TRBJ2-3, with D possibly matching TRBD2 (5 bases). Per germline, CDR1 SGHRS and CDR2 YFSETQ. Trimming cost V 1 base and J 2 bases, with 8 bases left between them. This CDR3 is 14 amino acids long. The CDR3 DNA reads TGCGCCAGCAGCTTGCAGCGGACCACAGATACGCAGTATTTT. This sequence encodes CASSLQRTTDTQYF.

This chain uses TRBV5-6 with TRBJ1-4; D not certain. The CDR3 is made up of 12 amino acids. The germline CDR1 and CDR2 sequences are SGHDT and YYEEEE. Trimming cost V 3 bases and J 7 bases, with 7 bases left between them. DNA for the CDR3: TGTGCCAGCAGCTATTCAGGTGAAAAACTGTTTTTT. Its translation: CASSYSGEKLFF.

The chain links TRBV19 to TRBJ1-4; a weak D match, TRBD1 (5 bases). This CDR3 comprises 15 residues. V was trimmed by 7 bases and J by 0 bases, leaving 12 bases between them. Germline CDR1 reads LNHDA; CDR2 reads SQIVND (reference sequence). The CDR3 DNA reads as TGTGCCAGTAACGTGAGGGGTGCAACTAATGAAAAACTGTTTTTT. Translation gives CASNVRGATNEKLFF.

This clone came up a few times. This rearrangement joins TRBV19 to TRBJ1-5, with 7 positions matching TRBD1. The J segment lost 6 bases and the V segment lost 2 bases, leaving 7 bases of the junction unmatched. The CDR3 length is 15 residues. Germline V gives CDR1 LNHDA, CDR2 SQIVND (reference sequence). The CDR3 bases are TGTGCCAGTAGTATATTTTTCCAGGGGGGTCAGCCCCAGCATTTT. Its translation: CASSIFFQGGQPQHF.

The CDR3 nucleotides read TGTGCCAGTAGACCCCCCTCGGGACACTCTCTTTTCAGCAATCAGCCCCAGCATTTT. This encodes CASRPPSGHSLFSNQPQHF. The chain recombines TRBV19 with TRBJ1-5; a possible D gene is TRBD1 (6 bases). There are 19 residues in the CDR3. Trimming pared 6 bases from V and 1 base from J, leaving 25 bases between. The V gene's germline CDR1 is LNHDA and CDR2 SQIVND (reference sequence).

This rearrangement joins TRBV18 to TRBJ2-7; D might be TRBD1 or TRBD2, each matching 5 bases. Germline V lookup: CDR1 KGHSH, CDR2 LQKENI. Between the trimmed V and J ends, which lost 3 bases and 6 bases, there was a span of 15 bases. CDR3 length: 14 amino acids. CDR3 amino acids: CASSPQRGAGEQYV. In DNA, the CDR3 is TGTGCCAGCTCACCCCAGAGGGGCGCTGGCGAGCAGTACGTC.

This clone occurred once. The chain combines TRBV7-8 with TRBJ1-1; no firm D call. V was trimmed by 1 base and J by 1 base, leaving 4 bases between them. The CDR3 runs to 13 residues. Germline V gene lookup returns CDR1 SGHVS and CDR2 FQNEAQ. This CDR3 reads CASSLGRNTEAFF. In DNA form, the CDR3 reads TGTGCCAGCAGCTTAGGTAGGAACACTGAAGCTTTCTTT.

The V gene is TRBV7-9, the J gene TRBJ1-6, with 9 bases that match TRBD1. V was clipped by 6 bases and J by 9 bases; unmatched bases: 6. The germline CDR1 and CDR2 sequences are SEHNR and FQNEAQ (reference sequence). The CDR3 totals 14 residues. CDR3 region: CASRPGTGLSPLHF. The CDR3 DNA follows: TGTGCCAGCAGGCCCGGGACAGGGCTTTCACCCCTCCACTTT.

CDR3 region: CASSLGGFTDTQYF. Written as DNA, the CDR3 is TGCGCCAGCAGCCTTGGGGGTTTCACAGATACGCAGTATTTT. This chain connects TRBV4-1 to TRBJ2-3; the D call may be TRBD1 or TRBD2 (5 bases each). The CDR3 runs to 14 residues. Germline V gene lookup returns CDR1 MGHRA and CDR2 YSYEKL. V lost 4 bases and J lost 2, with 10 bases in between.